This T cell receptor beta chain was found in a study of CD8+CD57+ T cells in acquired aplastic anemia. Profiling of TCR beta VDJ combinations and CDR3 sequences used genomic DNA as template. TCRdb analysed the reads with MiXCR anew, one entry per CDR3 protein. The table includes 150,000 or so distinct CDR3 sequences, approximately 52% detected once. On this clonotype: Its antigen is not known.

Germline CDR1 and CDR2: LNHNV and YYDKDF (reference sequence). There are 15 residues in the CDR3. Between the trimmed V and J ends, which lost 0 bases and 3 bases, there was a span of 9 bases. The study's findings and limits: It was found that approximately 29 CD8+ CDR3 sequences were shared between patients and controls. Patients and controls were not found to differ significantly in CD8+ Simpson's diversity.

An expansion of CD8+CD57+ cells by flow cytometry had been shown in patients chosen for sequencing. As a group, the patients uniformly had severe acquired aplastic anemia. The TCR comes from a human donor with aplastic anemia. Sequencing was done on a sample of sorted CD4+, CD8+, or CD8+CD57+ T cells (not recorded which) from PBMCs. The V and J genes are TRBV15 and TRBJ1-5; no firm D call. DNA for the CDR3: TGTGCCACCAGCAGAGATGTAGCCCCCAATCAGCCCCAGCATTTT. Amino acid sequence: CATSRDVAPNQPQHF.